This TCR beta chain was identified during a study of T cell repertoires in cytomegalovirus infection. Turning to the study itself: Indicated by public TCR beta signatures were CMV infection and matching HLA type.

TCRdb called the reads again in MiXCR, with one record for every CDR3 protein. Among 900,000 to 950,000 distinct CDR3 sequences listed, roughly 30% were seen once. Study results and caveats: The cumulative frequency of public TCR beta families distinguished individuals who carried CMV together with the relevant HLA. What dominated the ex vivo response were HLA-C-restricted CMV-specific TCR beta clonotypes.

This clonotype was counted at least ten times. Its antigen is still unknown. Germline V gene sequence: CDR1 SGHVS, CDR2 FQNEAQ. The CDR3 has 13 amino acids. Trimming removed 1 base at V and 4 bases at J, with 4 bases between. This clonotype was sampled from a human donor in good health (CMV status not recorded). Some clones in this sample may be carry-over from other donors' samples. The gene calls are TRBV7-8 and TRBJ2-2; D gene unclear. This material consisted of cultured CD8+ T cells from PBMCs, taken from culture after CMV antigen stimulation. In DNA, the CDR3 is TGTGCCAGCAGCTTAGATCGCACCGGGGAGCTGTTTTTT. Its translation is CASSLDRTGELFF.